One and the same sample provided the 11 T cell receptor beta chains below, sequenced in a study of cytomegalovirus exposure and HLA in healthy donors. The data were produced by immunoSEQ multiplex PCR, yet TCRdb's version contains in-frame clones alone and is incomplete. This sample yields some 84,000 clones, of which approximately 90% are seen a single time; over 2% belongs to the top ten. The sample comprised PBMCs. The receptors shown here come from a man aged 30-40 years in good health and CMV-seronegative.

This clone was counted only a few times. The chain combines TRBV19 with TRBJ1-5; a possible D gene is TRBD1 (6 bases). Germline CDR1 and CDR2: LNHDA and SQIVND (reference sequence). CDR3 size: 13 residues. Trimming shortened V by 8 bases and J by 0 bases, and 8 bases separated the two germline ends. DNA of the CDR3: TGTGCCAGTGGACAGCGTAGCAATCAGCCCCAGCATTTT. Its translation: CASGQRSNQPQHF.

The chain uses TRBV19 and TRBJ2-7; 14 bases fit TRBD2. Germline V lookup: CDR1 LNHDA, CDR2 SQIVND (reference sequence). CDR3 length: 17 residues. After removal of 7 bases from V and 4 bases from J, the junction contained 12 bases not matched to a gene. CDR3 residues: CASTQGGLAGVKYEQYF. The CDR3 DNA reads as TGTGCCAGTACCCAAGGGGGACTAGCGGGAGTCAAGTACGAGCAGTACTTC.

This sequence joins TRBV5-1 and TRBJ1-1; 8 nucleotides line up with TRBD1. This CDR3 spans 15 amino acids. V dropped 3 bases and J dropped 4; count of bases not matched to a gene: 8. The germline V gene encodes CDR1 SGHRS and CDR2 YFSETQ. The DNA of the CDR3 is TGCGCCAGCAGCTCGGAGACAGGGGCGGGCACTGAAGCTTTCTTT. As protein: CASSSETGAGTEAFF.

The gene calls are TRBV4-1 and TRBJ2-3; a weak D match, TRBD2 (5 bases). The CDR3 contains 15 residues. Germline V gene sequence: CDR1 MGHRA, CDR2 YSYEKL. V shed 3 bases and J shed 1 base, with 11 bases lying between them. The CDR3 DNA sequence: TGCGCCAGCAGCCATGTTGGGCGGGGCACAGATACGCAGTATTTT. It is translated as CASSHVGRGTDTQYF.

V usage is TRBV7-2 and J usage is TRBJ1-2; 9 bases agree with TRBD1. Trimming at V came to 5 bases and at J to 5 bases, leaving 9 bases not matched to a gene. The CDR3 runs 15 residues. Germline CDR1 and CDR2: SGHTA and FQGNSA. The DNA of the CDR3 is TGTGCCAGCAGCAAAGGGACAGGGAATCTTTATGGCTACACCTTC. Translated: CASSKGTGNLYGYTF.

The genes are TRBV9 and TRBJ2-5; 7 bases line up with TRBD2. The CDR3 consists of 15 residues. Germline V CDR1 and CDR2: SGDLS, YYNGEE. The V and J ends lost 0 bases and 5 bases, in that order; junction bases with no gene match: 7. The CDR3 sequence is CASSVEGGLGETQYF. CDR3 DNA sequence: TGTGCCAGCAGCGTAGAGGGAGGGTTGGGGGAGACCCAGTACTTC.

The J gene is TRBJ2-7, the V gene TRBV6-1; D remains unclear. This CDR3 spans 15 amino acids. Germline CDR1 reads MNHNS; CDR2 reads SASEGT. V shed 2 bases and J shed 0 bases, with 11 bases lying between them. The CDR3 region is CASSEFGGTSYEQYF. Written as DNA, the CDR3 is TGTGCCAGCAGTGAATTTGGCGGAACCTCCTACGAGCAGTACTTC.

The rearrangement joins TRBV7-2 to TRBJ1-1; unclear D gene. Between the trimmed V and J ends, which lost 5 bases and 1 base, there was a span of 14 bases. Germline values: CDR1 SGHTA, CDR2 FQGNSA. The CDR3 totals 15 residues. The CDR3 is CASSPLGVGNTEAFF. CDR3 sequence (DNA): TGTGCCAGCAGCCCGCTCGGAGTAGGGAACACTGAAGCTTTCTTT.

V and J are TRBV18 and TRBJ2-5; D gene uncertain. Germline values: CDR1 KGHSH, CDR2 LQKENI. The CDR3 sequence is 14 residues long. The ends were cut back, 0 bases at V and 4 bases at J, with 9 bases in the middle. CDR3 sequence (DNA): TGTGCCAGCTCACCACCAGTCGCGATAGAGACCCAGTACTTC. Residues: CASSPPVAIETQYF.

The J gene is TRBJ2-2, the V gene TRBV19, with 8 positions matching TRBD1. Germline CDR1 and CDR2: LNHDA and SQIVND (reference sequence). The CDR3 has 17 amino acids. Trimming at V came to 7 bases and at J to 4 bases, leaving 14 bases not matched to a gene. CDR3 coding DNA: TGTGCCAGTACCATGAGAAGGACAGGGTCGTTCACCGGGGAGCTGTTTTTT. Translation gives CASTMRRTGSFTGELFF.

V and J are TRBV7-3 and TRBJ1-3, with a tentative D call TRBD1 (5 bases). This CDR3 has 16 residues. Germline CDR1 SGHTA, CDR2 FQGTGA. The ends were cut back, 2 bases at V and 0 bases at J, with 11 bases in the middle. CDR3 sequence reads: CASSLSGPSSGNTIYF. CDR3 sequence (DNA): TGTGCCAGCAGCTTATCAGGGCCCAGCTCTGGAAACACCATATATTTT.